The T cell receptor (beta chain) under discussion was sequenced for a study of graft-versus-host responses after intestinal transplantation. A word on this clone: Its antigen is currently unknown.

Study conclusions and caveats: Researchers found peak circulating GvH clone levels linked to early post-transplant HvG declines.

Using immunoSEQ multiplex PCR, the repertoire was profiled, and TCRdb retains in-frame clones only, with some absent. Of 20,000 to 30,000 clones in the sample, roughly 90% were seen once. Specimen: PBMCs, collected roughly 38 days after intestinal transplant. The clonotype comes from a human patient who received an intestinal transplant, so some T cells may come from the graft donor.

The CDR3 here is CASSPLAGGGSEQFF. The DNA of the CDR3 is TGTGCCAGTAGCCCACTAGCGGGAGGTGGCAGTGAGCAGTTCTTC. The chain combines TRBV19 with TRBJ2-1, with 12 bases matching TRBD2. Trimming cost V 6 bases and J 9 bases; bases outside gene matches: 9. Germline V lookup: CDR1 LNHDA, CDR2 SQIVND (reference sequence). The length of the CDR3 is 15 residues.